The rows below give T cell receptor beta chains drawn from one sample of a study of response to subunit inactivated influenza vaccine. TCRdb reprocessed the RT-PCR reads via MiXCR and lists one record per CDR3 protein. The sample records approximately 490,000 distinct CDR3 sequences, less than 7.5% being singletons. The sample consisted of PBMCs from blood, taken 23 months after vaccination. The receptors were gathered from a man aged 50-75 years who received an inactivated influenza vaccine. Each CDR3 is given with its conserved first and last residue. A D gene is named only where the DNA matches it firmly. The size field is filled for only some rows; it gives once, few, many or a size class.

d_call,j_call,clone_size,v_call,cdr3_nt,cdr3_aa
NA,TRBJ2-7,many,TRBV5-4,TGTGCCAGCAGCTTGGATAGACTGCGAGAGCAGTACTTC,CASSLDRLREQYF
NA,TRBJ1-5,many,TRBV15,TGTGCCACCAGCGGAGGTAGCAATCAGCCCCAGCATTTT,CATSGGSNQPQHF
TRBD2,TRBJ2-3,few,TRBV20-1,TGCAGTGCCCAAACCGGGACTAGCGGCACAGATACGCAGTATTTT,CSAQTGTSGTDTQYF
NA,TRBJ1-3,NA,TRBV6-1,TGTGCCAGCAGGGGCGGACGGAGAGGAAACACCATATATTTT,CASRGGRRGNTIYF
TRBD1,TRBJ2-1,few,TRBV12-3/TRBV12-4,TGTGCCAGCAGTTGGAGGACAGGGGGTAATGGTGAGCAGTTCTTC,CASSWRTGGNGEQFF
NA,TRBJ2-6,few,TRBV28,TGTGCCAGCCAAGATGGCCCCGGGGCCAACGTCCTGACTTTC,CASQDGPGANVLTF
NA,TRBJ2-1,few,TRBV15,TGTGCCACCAGCAGAATGCGCGGGGGCCATTCCTACAATGAGCAGTTCTTC,CATSRMRGGHSYNEQFF
NA,TRBJ1-4,many,TRBV20-1,TGCAGTGCGCCCCAGGGTTATGAAAAACTGTTTTTT,CSAPQGYEKLFF
NA,TRBJ1-1,few,TRBV9,TGTGCCAGCAGCGTAGAGCCCCGTAGGACGGGTAGGAACACTGAAGCTTTCTTT,CASSVEPRRTGRNTEAFF
TRBD1,TRBJ1-4,few,TRBV20-1,TGCAGTGCTAGAGAGGGACAGGGCACTAATGAAAAACTGTTTTTT,CSAREGQGTNEKLFF
NA,TRBJ1-5,many,TRBV28,TGTGCCAGCAGGGCACGCAATCAGCCCCAGCATTTT,CASRARNQPQHF
NA,TRBJ2-5,many,TRBV7-9,TGTGCCAGCAGCTTATTCGGGCCCAGGTACCAAGAGACCCAGTACTTC,CASSLFGPRYQETQYF
NA,TRBJ2-2,NA,TRBV6-2/TRBV6-3,TGTGCCAGCAGTTACCGTTGGGGGACCGGGGAGCTGTTTTTT,CASSYRWGTGELFF
NA,TRBJ1-1,NA,TRBV20-1,TGCAGTGCTAGAAGTCCCAGGGGACTGCCCACTGAAGCTTTCTTT,CSARSPRGLPTEAFF
TRBD2,TRBJ2-1,few,TRBV5-1,TGCGCCAGCAGCTTGGGGGGGGGAGGTACATACAATGAGCAGTTCTTC,CASSLGGGGTYNEQFF